Listed below are T cell receptor beta chains from one sample, sequenced in a study of cytomegalovirus exposure and HLA in healthy donors. Generated by immunoSEQ multiplex PCR, the TCRdb table keeps only in-frame clones and is missing some. Seen here are almost 95,000 clones, just under 70% observed once, and the top ten hold approximately 2.7%. The sequenced sample consisted of PBMCs. Receptor source: a man aged 45 to 65 in good health and CMV-seronegative. Each CDR3 is given with its conserved first and last residue.

V gene: TRBV30
CDR3 length: 16
CDR3 protein: CAWSVTRGGPTGELFF

V gene: TRBV5-1
CDR3 length: 15
CDR3 protein: CASSLGAGAGTEAFF

V gene: TRBV30
CDR3 length: 12
CDR3 protein: CAWNQAGNTIYF

V gene: TRBV15
CDR3 length: 13
CDR3 protein: CATSRDRQYEQYF

V gene: TRBV30
CDR3 length: 17
CDR3 protein: CAWSVRDRGSVSSPLHF

V gene: TRBV4-3
CDR3 length: 15
CDR3 protein: CASSQDQVFYNEQFF

V gene: TRBV7-9
CDR3 length: 16
CDR3 protein: CASSPGPDRGNTEAFF

V gene: TRBV30
CDR3 length: 14
CDR3 protein: CAWSGQYSNQPQHF

V gene: TRBV30
CDR3 length: 13
CDR3 protein: CAWRRVPNTEAFF

V gene: TRBV5-1
CDR3 length: 13
CDR3 protein: CASSFGTGVACAF

V gene: TRBV5-1
CDR3 length: 15
CDR3 protein: CASSFSPEANEKLFF

V gene: TRBV5-1
CDR3 length: 15
CDR3 protein: CASSLAGTSQETQYF

V gene: TRBV5-4
CDR3 length: 15
CDR3 protein: CASSPGSTGANVLTF

V gene: TRBV5-1
CDR3 length: 14
CDR3 protein: CASSLAVTYNEQFF

V gene: TRBV28
CDR3 length: 13
CDR3 protein: CASSLSGIGGYTF

V gene: TRBV7-3
CDR3 length: 14
CDR3 protein: CASSLTGGSQPQHF

V gene: TRBV7-8
CDR3 length: 15
CDR3 protein: CASSSIRGRNTEAFF

V gene: TRBV4-2
CDR3 length: 16
CDR3 protein: CASSQDREGAPDTQYF

V gene: TRBV2
CDR3 length: 15
CDR3 protein: CASSLRTGNTGELFF

V gene: TRBV27
CDR3 length: 18
CDR3 protein: CASSLISTGLNSNQPQHF

V gene: TRBV2
CDR3 length: 15
CDR3 protein: CASTGGSLRNNIQYF

V gene: TRBV10-3
CDR3 length: 14
CDR3 protein: CAITQAPGGTEAFF

V gene: TRBV11-2
CDR3 length: 12
CDR3 protein: CASSPILAVGDF

V gene: TRBV29-1
CDR3 length: 13
CDR3 protein: CSVAGTGANEQFF

V gene: TRBV5-1
CDR3 length: 16
CDR3 protein: CASSVITGTGTGELFF

V gene: TRBV11-3
CDR3 length: 12
CDR3 protein: CASSRTGYEQFF

V gene: TRBV5-4
CDR3 length: 13
CDR3 protein: CASSLVTGEGYTF

V gene: TRBV4-1
CDR3 length: 15
CDR3 protein: CASSLRQGPNEKLFF

V gene: TRBV2
CDR3 length: 14
CDR3 protein: CASSDPDRGNTIYF

V gene: TRBV19
CDR3 length: 17
CDR3 protein: CASSITGASSYNSPLHF